These 26 T cell receptor beta chains were sequenced from one sample in a study of T cell repertoires in aging, cancer and after chemotherapy. Amplification of TCR beta used genomic DNA extracted from peripheral blood. A mixed TRB-A/B primer pool amplified rearranged TRB by multiplex touch-down PCR. TCRdb independently ran MiXCR on the multiplex PCR reads; one entry per CDR3 protein. The sample lists about 13,000 distinct CDR3 sequences, 28% occurring once. The sample was blood. The receptors here all came from a human donor with a blood cancer.

The chain has TRBV6-2 or TRBV6-3 and TRBJ1-1; D not certain. Deletions cut 0 bases from V and 5 bases from J, with 13 bases between. This CDR3 region has 15 residues. Looked up from germline, CDR1 is MNHEY and CDR2 is SVGEGT. The CDR3, as DNA: TGTGCCAGCAGTTACTCCCCGGGGTCGTGGACTGAAGCTTTCTTT. This gives the protein CASSYSPGSWTEAFF.

This sequence joins TRBV20-1 and TRBJ2-7, with 9 bases aligning to TRBD1. Per the germline V gene, CDR1 is DFQATT and CDR2 is SNEGSKA (reference sequence). Unmatched junction bases numbered 11, after V lost 1 base and J lost 1 base. The CDR3 extends over 17 amino acids. The CDR3, as DNA: TGCAGTGCTAGAGGCTTTGTTTCGGGACAGGGATCCTACGAGCAGTACGTC. Its translation: CSARGFVSGQGSYEQYV.

The genes are TRBV12-3 or TRBV12-4 and TRBJ2-7; 7 bases align to TRBD1. The CDR3 sequence is 14 residues long. The V and J ends lost 3 bases and 3 bases, in that order; junction bases with no gene match: 5. CDR3 sequence (DNA): TGTGCCAGCAGTTTGGGACAGCCAATCTACGAGCAGTACTTC. The encoded protein is CASSLGQPIYEQYF.

This clonotype has only a few counts. The chain employs TRBV27 and TRBJ1-5; no firm D call. V lost 3 bases and J lost 4, with 4 bases in between. CDR3 size: 12 residues. From germline, CDR1 is MNHEY and CDR2 SMNVEV (reference sequence). The CDR3 nucleotides are TGTGCCAGCAGTTTCAGTAATCAGCCCCAGCATTTT. This translates into CASSFSNQPQHF.

This clonotype is classed as medium-sized. The gene calls are TRBV18 and TRBJ2-1; 10 nucleotides align to TRBD2. Per germline, CDR1 KGHSH and CDR2 LQKENI. This CDR3 comprises 16 residues. Trimming at V came to 3 bases and at J to 7 bases, leaving 9 bases not matched to a gene. In nucleotides, the CDR3 is TGTGCCAGCTCACCGCTGGAACTAGCGGGAAGAAATGAGCAGTTCTTC. Protein: CASSPLELAGRNEQFF.

The chain uses TRBV12-3 or TRBV12-4 and TRBJ2-5; 7 bases match TRBD1. This CDR3 has 15 amino acids. V lost 6 bases to trimming and J lost 0 bases; unmatched junction nucleotides: 7. The CDR3 nucleotides read TGTGCCAGCAGAACCGGGACAGCATACCAAGAGACCCAGTACTTC. This encodes CASRTGTAYQETQYF.

This clonotype was recorded at least ten times. This sequence joins TRBV12-3 or TRBV12-4 and TRBJ2-3; the D gene is possibly TRBD2 (5 bases). This CDR3 is 14 amino acids long. V shed 8 bases and J shed 3 bases, with 15 bases lying between them. The CDR3 sequence is CASQSGSQTDTQYF. DNA for the CDR3: TGTGCCAGCCAAAGCGGCTCTCAAACAGATACGCAGTATTTT.

This clonotype was counted at least ten times. The V gene is TRBV19, the J gene TRBJ2-3, with D perhaps TRBD1 (6 bases). The germline CDR1 and CDR2 sequences are LNHDA and SQIVND (reference sequence). CDR3 length: 18 residues. V lost 3 bases and J lost 6, with 25 bases in between. Here the CDR3 reads CASSIGAGRGRGGDTQYF. CDR3 nucleotides: TGTGCCAGTAGTATTGGGGCTGGCAGGGGTAGAGGTGGGGATACGCAGTATTTT.

The V call is TRBV4-1, the J call TRBJ1-1, with 8 bases that match TRBD1. The CDR3 spans 15 residues. The ends lost 2 bases at V and 4 bases at J; junction bases unmatched: 6. Germline-derived CDR1 and CDR2 are MGHRA and YSYEKL. The CDR3 DNA is TGCGCCAGCAGCCAATTACAGGGGGGGGCCACTGAAGCTTTCTTT. It codes for CASSQLQGGATEAFF.

Within the sample, this clonotype is large (0.1 to 1%). The chain carries TRBV29-1 and TRBJ1-6; 8 bases fit TRBD1. This CDR3 contains 13 residues. Trimming cost V 7 bases and J 8 bases; bases outside gene matches: 7. Per germline, CDR1 SQVTM and CDR2 ANQGSEA. The CDR3 DNA sequence: TGCAGCGCGTCGACAGGGGAGGATTCACCCCTCCACTTT. It codes for CSASTGEDSPLHF.

By share, this clonotype ranks as medium-sized. This chain connects TRBV6-6 to TRBJ2-1; a weak D match, TRBD2 (5 bases). There are 13 residues in the CDR3. V was trimmed by 2 bases and J by 9 bases, leaving 11 bases between them. The germline CDR1 and CDR2 sequences are MNHNY and SVGAGI (reference sequence). The CDR3 loop is CASSYESGGEQFF. As DNA, the CDR3 is TGTGCCAGCAGTTACGAGAGTGGAGGTGAGCAGTTCTTC.

As concerns this clonotype: A much larger clone is a single base away; this may be a read error. The chain combines TRBV6-1 with TRBJ2-1; TRBD2 is a possible D gene (7 bases). Trimming cost V 4 bases and J 7 bases, with 17 bases left between them. This CDR3 region has 15 residues. Per germline, CDR1 MNHNS and CDR2 SASEGT. The CDR3 DNA sequence: TGTGCCAGCAGTGTAGGAGGGGGGGGCCGAAATGAGCAGTTCTTC. It specifies CASSVGGGGRNEQFF.

The chain couples TRBV12-3 or TRBV12-4 to TRBJ1-4; 11 nucleotides match TRBD1. Losses at the gene ends were 5 bases for V and 5 bases for J; bases not matched to a gene: 7. The CDR3 is 16 amino acids. The CDR3 bases are TGTGCCAGCAGTGTCGGACAGGGGGCGAGAAATGAAAAACTGTTTTTT. This encodes CASSVGQGARNEKLFF.

This clonotype was seen a handful of times. This chain connects TRBV24-1 to TRBJ1-2; unclear D gene. The CDR3 totals 11 residues. Trimming took 4 bases from V and 4 from J, leaving 3 bases between them. Looked up from germline, CDR1 is KGHDR and CDR2 is SFDVKD. The CDR3 here is CATSDPYGYTF. The CDR3 nucleotides are TGTGCCACCAGTGACCCCTATGGCTACACCTTC.

This clonotype was seen a few times. J is TRBJ2-3 and V is TRBV12-3 or TRBV12-4; either TRBD1 or TRBD2 may supply D (6 bases each). The V and J ends lost 3 bases and 4 bases respectively, with 8 bases between them. The CDR3 is 13 amino acids. The CDR3 loop is CASSFGGPDTQYF. CDR3 nucleotide sequence: TGTGCCAGCAGTTTCGGGGGCCCAGATACGCAGTATTTT.

This clonotype is categorized as medium-sized. V is TRBV29-1 and J is TRBJ1-5; no clear D. CDR1 SQVTM and CDR2 ANQGSEA come from the germline V gene. Trimming took off 0 bases at V and 4 bases at J, with 13 bases between the two ends. The CDR3 covers 15 residues. CDR3 nucleotide sequence: TGCAGCGTTGAAGATTTGGCGGAAGGTAATCAGCCCCAGCATTTT. It translates to CSVEDLAEGNQPQHF. Complete variable domain (other parts from reference TRBV29-1 and TRBJ1-5): SAVISQKPSRDICQRGTSLTIQCQVDSQVTMMFWYRQQPGQSLTLIATANQGSEATYESGFVIDKFPISRPNLTFSTLTVSNMSPEDSSIYLCSVEDLAEGNQPQHFGDGTRLSIL.

V and J are TRBV9 and TRBJ1-1, with D unresolved. CDR3 size: 12 residues. The V end lost 3 bases, the J end lost 2 bases, and 5 bases lay between the germline ends. The V gene's germline CDR1 is SGDLS and CDR2 YYNGEE. The CDR3 DNA reads TGTGCCAGCAGCGGGGCTAACACTGAAGCTTTCTTT. It is translated as CASSGANTEAFF.

A few counts support this clonotype. The chain uses TRBV30 and TRBJ2-7, with 7 positions matching TRBD1. CDR1 GTSNPN and CDR2 SVGIG come from the germline V gene (reference sequence). The CDR3 spans 13 residues. V was pared by 5 bases and J by 3 bases, with 7 bases of the junction left unmatched. The CDR3 DNA sequence: TGTGCCTGGGGCTTTGGACAGGTCTACGAGCAGTACTTC. It specifies CAWGFGQVYEQYF.

The V and J genes are TRBV20-1 and TRBJ1-1; tentative D call: TRBD1 (6 bases). The CDR3 has 14 residues. From germline, CDR1 is DFQATT and CDR2 SNEGSKA (reference sequence). Trimming left V 1 base short and J 0 bases short, with 9 bases between. The CDR3 loop is CSARVRDMNTEAFF. The CDR3 DNA sequence: TGCAGTGCTAGAGTGCGGGACATGAACACTGAAGCTTTCTTT.

The chain recombines TRBV13 with TRBJ1-6; D call uncertain. Germline CDR1 reads PRHDT; CDR2 reads FYEKMQ (reference sequence). The germline V and J ends were trimmed by 6 bases and 7 bases, with 10 bases remaining between them. The CDR3 is 13 amino acids. The CDR3 sequence: CASSALSNSPLHF. CDR3 sequence (DNA): TGTGCCAGCAGTGCACTTTCAAATTCACCCCTCCACTTT.

Judged by abundance, this clonotype is medium-sized. The chain is built from TRBV30 and TRBJ2-3; D is possibly TRBD2 (7 bases). The germline V gene has CDR1 GTSNPN and CDR2 SVGIG (reference sequence). Trimming pared 5 bases from V and 3 bases from J, leaving 15 bases between. The CDR3 runs 14 residues. CDR3 protein: CAWGRRGGTDTQYF. The CDR3 DNA reads TGTGCCTGGGGTAGAAGGGGGGGGACAGATACGCAGTATTTT.

This clonotype was picked up a small number of times. V gene TRBV6-1 combines with J gene TRBJ1-1, with D uncertain. V was pared by 3 bases and J by 2 bases, with 10 bases between. The CDR3 is 14 amino acids. CDR1 is MNHNS, CDR2 SASEGT, per germline. Here the CDR3 DNA reads TGTGCCAGCAGTGACCGCGCGATTAACACTGAAGCTTTCTTT. It translates to CASSDRAINTEAFF.

This clonotype counts as medium-sized. V gene TRBV6-5 combines with J gene TRBJ2-2; D perhaps matches TRBD2 (5 bases). The V gene lost 6 bases and the J gene lost 3 bases, with 11 bases spanning the gap. Germline CDR1 MNHEY, CDR2 SVGAGI. The CDR3 consists of 14 residues. CDR3 in amino acids: CASRPTGYTGELFF. Written as DNA, the CDR3 is TGTGCCAGCAGGCCTACGGGGTACACCGGGGAGCTGTTTTTT.

This clonotype was observed a handful of times. V gene TRBV7-9 combines with J gene TRBJ2-2; D possibly matches TRBD1 or TRBD2 (5 bases each). This CDR3 contains 14 residues. V lost 2 bases to trimming and J lost 3 bases, with 7 bases between them. The germline gives CDR1 SEHNR, CDR2 FQNEAQ (reference sequence). Written as DNA, the CDR3 is TGTGCCAGCAGCTTACGGGGCGACACCGGGGAGCTGTTTTTT. This sequence encodes CASSLRGDTGELFF.

DNA of the CDR3: TGTGCCAGCAGCCATCGACTAGGCGATGAGCAGTTCTTC. Protein sequence: CASSHRLGDEQFF. The chain couples TRBV5-6 to TRBJ2-1; perhaps TRBD2 as D (6 bases). Between the trimmed V and J ends, which lost 4 bases and 8 bases, there was a span of 13 bases. CDR1 is SGHDT, CDR2 YYEEEE, per germline. The CDR3 runs 13 residues.

By proportion, this clonotype is medium-sized (0.01 to 0.1%). This chain links TRBV6-4 with TRBJ2-2; D is perhaps TRBD2 (6 bases). CDR1 is MRHNA, CDR2 SNTAGT, per germline. V lost 4 bases, J lost 7 bases, and 16 bases lay in between. The CDR3 contains 15 residues. For the CDR3, the DNA is TGTGCCAGCAGTGTCGGTAGCGGAGAAAGCGGGGAGCTGTTTTTT. Its translation is CASSVGSGESGELFF.